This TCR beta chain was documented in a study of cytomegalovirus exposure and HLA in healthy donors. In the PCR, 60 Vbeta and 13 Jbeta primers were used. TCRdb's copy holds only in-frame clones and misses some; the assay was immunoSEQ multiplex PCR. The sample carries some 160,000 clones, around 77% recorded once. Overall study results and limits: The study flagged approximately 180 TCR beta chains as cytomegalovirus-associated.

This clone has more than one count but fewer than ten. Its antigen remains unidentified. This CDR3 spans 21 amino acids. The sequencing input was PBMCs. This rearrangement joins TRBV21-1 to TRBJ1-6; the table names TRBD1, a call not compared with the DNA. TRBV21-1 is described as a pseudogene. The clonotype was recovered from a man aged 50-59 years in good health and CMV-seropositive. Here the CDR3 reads CASSKSWCATQGEYYNSPLHF. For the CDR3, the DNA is TGTGCCAGCAGCAAAAGCTGGTGTGCCACCCAGGGGGAATACTATAATTCACCCCTCCACTTT.